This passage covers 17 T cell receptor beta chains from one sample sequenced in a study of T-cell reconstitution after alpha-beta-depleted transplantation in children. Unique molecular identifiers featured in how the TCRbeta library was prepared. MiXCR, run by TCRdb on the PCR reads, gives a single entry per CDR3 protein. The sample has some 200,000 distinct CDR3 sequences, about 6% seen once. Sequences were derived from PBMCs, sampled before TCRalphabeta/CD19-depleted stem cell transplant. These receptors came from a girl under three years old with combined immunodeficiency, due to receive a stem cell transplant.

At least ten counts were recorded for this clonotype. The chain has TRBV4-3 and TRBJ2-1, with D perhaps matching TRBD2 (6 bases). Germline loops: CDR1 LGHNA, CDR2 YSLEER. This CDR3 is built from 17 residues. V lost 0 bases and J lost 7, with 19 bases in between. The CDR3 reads CASSQDWGTYGGNEQFF. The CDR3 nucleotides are TGCGCCAGCAGCCAAGATTGGGGGACTTATGGTGGGAATGAGCAGTTCTTC.

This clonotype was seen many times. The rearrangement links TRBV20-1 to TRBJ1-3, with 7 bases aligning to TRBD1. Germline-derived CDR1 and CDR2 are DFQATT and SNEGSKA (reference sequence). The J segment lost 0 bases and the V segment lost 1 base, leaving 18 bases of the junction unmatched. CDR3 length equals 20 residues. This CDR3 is CSARAPTGTFAISSGNTIYF. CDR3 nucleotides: TGCAGTGCTAGAGCCCCGACAGGGACTTTCGCCATTAGCTCTGGAAACACCATATATTTT.

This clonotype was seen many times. This chain's CDR3 is CASSSGSYEQYEQYF. DNA for the CDR3: TGCGCCAGCAGCTCCGGATCCTACGAGCAGTACGAGCAGTACTTC. The V gene is TRBV5-1, the J gene TRBJ2-7; D is unclear. Trimming pared 3 bases from V and 4 bases from J, leaving 17 bases between. CDR1 and CDR2 (germline): SGHRS, YFSETQ. The CDR3 is 15 amino acids.

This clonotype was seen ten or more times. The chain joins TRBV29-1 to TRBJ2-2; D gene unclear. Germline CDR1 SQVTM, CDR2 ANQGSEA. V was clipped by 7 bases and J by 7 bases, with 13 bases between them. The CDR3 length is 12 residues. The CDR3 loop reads CSAGRSGGELFF. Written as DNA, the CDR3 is TGCAGCGCGGGCAGGTCCGGCGGGGAGCTGTTTTTT.

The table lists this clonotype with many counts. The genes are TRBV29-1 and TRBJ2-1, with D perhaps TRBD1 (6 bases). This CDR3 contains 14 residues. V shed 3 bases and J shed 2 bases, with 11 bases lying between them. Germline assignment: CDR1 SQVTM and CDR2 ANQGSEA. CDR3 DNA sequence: TGCAGCGTTGAGGGGGCAGCGCCCTACAATGAGCAGTTCTTC. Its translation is CSVEGAAPYNEQFF.

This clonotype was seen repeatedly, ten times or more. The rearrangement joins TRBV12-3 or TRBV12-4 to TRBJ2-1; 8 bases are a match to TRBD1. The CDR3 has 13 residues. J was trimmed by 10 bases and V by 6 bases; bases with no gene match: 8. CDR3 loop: CASRDRVKTEQFF. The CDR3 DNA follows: TGTGCCAGCAGGGACAGGGTTAAGACCGAGCAGTTCTTC.

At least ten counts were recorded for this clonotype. CDR3 residues: CSVKAGSYEQYF. CDR3 DNA sequence: TGCAGCGTTAAAGCCGGGAGCTACGAGCAGTACTTC. The V call is TRBV29-1, the J call TRBJ2-7; TRBD2 might be the D (6 bases). Germline V gene lookup returns CDR1 SQVTM and CDR2 ANQGSEA. The CDR3 loop spans 12 amino acids. V was trimmed by 5 bases and J by 3 bases, leaving 11 bases between them.

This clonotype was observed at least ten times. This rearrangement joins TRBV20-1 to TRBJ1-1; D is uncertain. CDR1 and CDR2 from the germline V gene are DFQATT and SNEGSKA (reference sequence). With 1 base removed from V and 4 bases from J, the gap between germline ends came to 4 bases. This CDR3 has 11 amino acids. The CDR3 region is CSARGRTEAFF. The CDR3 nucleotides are TGCAGTGCTAGAGGGCGCACTGAAGCTTTCTTT.

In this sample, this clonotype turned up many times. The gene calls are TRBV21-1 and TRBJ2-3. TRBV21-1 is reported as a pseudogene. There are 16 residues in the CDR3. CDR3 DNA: TGTGCCAGCAGCAAAGGGGCTCGGACTAACACAGATACGCAGTATTTT. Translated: CASSKGARTNTDTQYF.

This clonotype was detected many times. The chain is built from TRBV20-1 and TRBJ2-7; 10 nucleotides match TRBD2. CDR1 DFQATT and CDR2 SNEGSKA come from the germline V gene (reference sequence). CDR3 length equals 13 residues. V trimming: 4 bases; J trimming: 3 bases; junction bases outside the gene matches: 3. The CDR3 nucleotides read TGCAGTGCTACAATAGCGGGGGGCTACGAGCAGTACTTC. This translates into CSATIAGGYEQYF.

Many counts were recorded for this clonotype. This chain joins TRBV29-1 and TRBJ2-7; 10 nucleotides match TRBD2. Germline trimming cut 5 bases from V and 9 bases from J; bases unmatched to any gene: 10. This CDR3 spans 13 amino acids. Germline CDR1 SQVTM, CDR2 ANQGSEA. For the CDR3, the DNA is TGCAGCGTTATAGCGGGGGGTCCTTTGATGCAGTACTTC. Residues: CSVIAGGPLMQYF.

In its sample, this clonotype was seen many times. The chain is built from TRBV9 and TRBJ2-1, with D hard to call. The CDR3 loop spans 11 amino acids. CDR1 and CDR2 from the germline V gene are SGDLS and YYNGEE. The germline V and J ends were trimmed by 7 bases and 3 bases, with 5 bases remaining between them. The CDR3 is CASGNYNEQFF. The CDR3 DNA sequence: TGTGCCAGCGGAAACTACAATGAGCAGTTCTTC.

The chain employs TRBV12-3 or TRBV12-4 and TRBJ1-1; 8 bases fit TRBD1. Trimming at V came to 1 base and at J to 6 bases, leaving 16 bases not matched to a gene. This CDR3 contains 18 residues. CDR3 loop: CASSLVVFIQGDPAEAFF. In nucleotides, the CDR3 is TGTGCCAGCAGTTTAGTAGTCTTTATACAGGGGGACCCTGCTGAAGCTTTCTTT.

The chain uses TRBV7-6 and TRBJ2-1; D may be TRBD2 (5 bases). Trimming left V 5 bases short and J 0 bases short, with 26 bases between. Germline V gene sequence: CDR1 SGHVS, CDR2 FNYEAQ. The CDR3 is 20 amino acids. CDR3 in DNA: TGTGCCAGCAGCCCTCGTAGGCAGTCCGGACTGTCCAGCTCCTACAATGAGCAGTTCTTC. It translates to CASSPRRQSGLSSSYNEQFF. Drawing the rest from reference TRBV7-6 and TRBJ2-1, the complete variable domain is GAGVSQSPRYKVTKRGQDVALRCDPISGHVSLYWYRQALGQGPEFLTYFNYEAQQDKSGLPNDRFSAERPEGSISTLTIQRTEQRDSAMYRCASSPRRQSGLSSSYNEQFFGPGTRLTVL.

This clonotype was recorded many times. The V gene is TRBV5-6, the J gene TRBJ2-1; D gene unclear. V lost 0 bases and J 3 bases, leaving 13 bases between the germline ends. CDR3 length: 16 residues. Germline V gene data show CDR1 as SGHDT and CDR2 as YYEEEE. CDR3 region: CASSLDFTRNYNEQFF. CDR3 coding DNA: TGTGCCAGCAGCTTGGATTTTACCCGAAACTACAATGAGCAGTTCTTC.

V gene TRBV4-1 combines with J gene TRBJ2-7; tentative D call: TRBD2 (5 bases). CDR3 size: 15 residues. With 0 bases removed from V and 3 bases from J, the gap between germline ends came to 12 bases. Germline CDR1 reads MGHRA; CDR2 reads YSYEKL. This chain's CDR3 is CASSQDPSGVYEQYF. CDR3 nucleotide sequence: TGCGCCAGCAGCCAAGACCCGTCCGGGGTCTACGAGCAGTACTTC.

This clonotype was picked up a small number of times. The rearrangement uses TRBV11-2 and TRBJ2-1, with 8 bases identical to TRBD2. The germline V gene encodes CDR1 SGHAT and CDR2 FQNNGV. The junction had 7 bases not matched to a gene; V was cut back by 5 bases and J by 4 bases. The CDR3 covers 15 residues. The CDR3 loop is CASSGTGGDYNEQFF. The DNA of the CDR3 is TGTGCCAGCAGCGGGACGGGGGGGGATTACAATGAGCAGTTCTTC.